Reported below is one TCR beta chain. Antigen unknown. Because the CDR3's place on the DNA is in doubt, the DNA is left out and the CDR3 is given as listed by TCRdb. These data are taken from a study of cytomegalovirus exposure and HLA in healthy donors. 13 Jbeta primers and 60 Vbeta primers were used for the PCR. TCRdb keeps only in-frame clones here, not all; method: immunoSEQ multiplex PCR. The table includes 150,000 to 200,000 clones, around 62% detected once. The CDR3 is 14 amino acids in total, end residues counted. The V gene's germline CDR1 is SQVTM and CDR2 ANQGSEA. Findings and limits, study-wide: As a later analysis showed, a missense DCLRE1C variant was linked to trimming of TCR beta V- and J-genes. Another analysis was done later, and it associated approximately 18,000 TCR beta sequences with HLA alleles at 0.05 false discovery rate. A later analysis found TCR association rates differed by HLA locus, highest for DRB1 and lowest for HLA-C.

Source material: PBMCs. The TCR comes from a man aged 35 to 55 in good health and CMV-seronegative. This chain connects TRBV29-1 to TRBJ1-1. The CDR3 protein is CSVDFRGTNTEAFF.